The clone carrying this T cell receptor beta chain has a handful of counts. The target antigen is unknown. This sample was included in a study of vaccination and CD4 T cells after COVID-19. On the study more broadly: There were two doses of either BNT162b2 or mRNA-1273 vaccine given to participants. Post-vaccine specimens were obtained a median around 72 days after dose two (range 14 to 241).

Treatment specified: approximately nine-day PBMC culture with coronavirus spike peptide pools or control peptides (ViraFEST assay). ViraFEST enlarged antigen-specific T cell populations with peptide pools and afterwards sequenced TCRs. IL-2 at approximately 10 IU/ml and peptide pools at 10 ug/ml were added to PBMCs cultured at roughly 2 million per well. Sequencing of cultured CD4+ T cell DNA used the Oncomine TCR Beta short-read assay. Using its own MiXCR run on the PCR reads, TCRdb lists one record per CDR3 protein. The table includes 12,000 to 15,000 distinct CDR3 sequences, 35% to 55% detected once. Germline CDR1 MNHEY, CDR2 SVGAGI. V trimming: 2 bases; J trimming: 3 bases; junction bases outside the gene matches: 7. The CDR3 consists of 18 residues.

This sequence originates from a human donor who had recovered from COVID-19. Sequences were obtained from CD4+ T cells from blood, cultured in vitro. The genes are TRBV6-5 and TRBJ2-6; 10 bases fit TRBD1. The CDR3 DNA is TGTGCCAGCAGTTACCGGGGGACAGGGGTTTATGGGGCCAACGTCCTGACTTTC. Amino acids: CASSYRGTGVYGANVLTF.